A selection of T cell receptor beta chains follows, all from one sample in a study of blood T cell repertoires in COVID-19. This table comes from immunoSEQ multiplex PCR, and its TCRdb copy is limited to in-frame clones, with some not included. This sample carries about 250,000 clones, just over 85% of them seen once, and the ten largest clones take more than 1.5%. The sample comprised PBMCs or T cells enriched from blood (not recorded which). These receptors were obtained from a man in his forties or fifties who had recovered from COVID-19. Both conserved end residues are part of each CDR3. A D gene is named only where the DNA matches it firmly. Only part of the rows carry a size: once, few, many, or a class if the clone is expanded.

v_call	d_call	clone_size	j_call	cdr3_aa	cdr3_nt
TRBV7-8	.	.	TRBJ1-5	CASSFGRNQPQHF	TGTGCCAGCAGCTTTGGCCGCAATCAGCCCCAGCATTTT
TRBV27	TRBD1	.	TRBJ1-6	CASSWGTGSSYNSPLHF	TGTGCCAGCAGTTGGGGGACAGGGAGCTCCTATAATTCACCCCTCCACTTT
TRBV7-5	.	.	TRBJ2-7	CVRSLASVLAAKPYEQYF	TGTGTCAGAAGCTTAGCGAGTGTTCTAGCGGCGAAGCCCTACGAGCAGTACTTC
TRBV25-1	TRBD2	.	TRBJ2-3	CASSVGTSGGGDTQYF	TGTGCCAGCAGTGTCGGGACTAGCGGGGGTGGAGATACGCAGTATTTT
TRBV29-1	.	once	TRBJ1-4	CSVSIVGEKLFF	TGCAGCGTTTCCATAGTCGGGGAAAAACTGTTTTTT
TRBV7-9	TRBD2	.	TRBJ2-1	CASSFRTSGGPYNEQFF	TGTGCCAGCAGCTTCAGGACTAGCGGAGGACCTTACAATGAGCAGTTCTTC
TRBV11-1	.	.	TRBJ1-4	CASSPAGGMSEKLFF	TGTGCCAGCAGCCCGGCGGGGGGCATGTCTGAAAAACTGTTTTTT
TRBV7-9	.	.	TRBJ1-2	CASSLAGGPGYGYTF	TGTGCCAGCAGCTTAGCGGGGGGGCCTGGATATGGCTACACCTTC
TRBV27	.	.	TRBJ2-7	CASSTRTESYEQYF	TGTGCCAGCAGTACCCGGACAGAATCCTACGAGCAGTACTTC
TRBV5-1	.	.	TRBJ2-5	CASSWGAGLQETQYF	TGCGCCAGCAGCTGGGGAGCAGGCCTCCAAGAGACCCAGTACTTC
TRBV10-3	TRBD2	once	TRBJ2-1	CAIKGLAGGDEQFF	TGTGCCATCAAAGGACTAGCGGGGGGTGATGAGCAGTTCTTC
TRBV15	TRBD2	.	TRBJ2-5	CATSRGLAGETQYF	TGTGCCACCAGCAGGGGACTAGCGGGAGAGACCCAGTACTTC
TRBV9	.	few	TRBJ1-1	CASSVGLQNTEAFF	TGTGCCAGCAGCGTAGGGCTTCAGAACACTGAAGCTTTCTTT
TRBV11-3	TRBD1	.	TRBJ1-2	CASSLKVITGGDGYTF	TGTGCCAGCAGCTTAAAAGTGATTACAGGGGGAGATGGCTACACCTTC
TRBV5-1	TRBD1	.	TRBJ2-1	CASSEGDRSYNEQFF	TGCGCCAGCAGCGAAGGGGACAGATCCTACAATGAGCAGTTCTTC
TRBV5-1	TRBD1	.	TRBJ1-1	CASSLDRGYSEAFF	TGCGCCAGCAGCTTGGACAGGGGATACTCTGAAGCTTTCTTT
TRBV23-1	.	.	TRBJ2-2	CASSQIRNTGELFF	TGCGCCAGCAGTCAAATTAGGAACACCGGGGAGCTGTTTTTT
TRBV2	.	once	TRBJ1-5	CASSEGGLGNQPQHF	TGTGCCAGCAGTGAGGGAGGGTTGGGCAATCAGCCCCAGCATTTT
TRBV7-6	.	.	TRBJ2-7	CASSFPWTPYEQYF	TGTGCCAGCAGCTTCCCCTGGACACCCTACGAGCAGTACTTC
TRBV5-1	TRBD1	.	TRBJ2-7	CASSSTGGSYEQYF	TGCGCCAGCAGCTCTACAGGGGGTTCCTACGAGCAGTACTTC
TRBV7-9	.	.	TRBJ2-1	CASRPPRGEQFF	TGTGCCAGCAGACCGCCACGAGGTGAGCAGTTCTTC
TRBV19	TRBD1	.	TRBJ1-6	CASSTGQVGSPLHF	TGTGCCAGTAGCACGGGACAGGTCGGTTCACCCCTCCACTTT
TRBV11-2	.	.	TRBJ1-2	CASSLDGGGYGYTF	TGTGCCAGCAGCTTAGATGGTGGGGGGTATGGCTACACCTTC
TRBV28	.	.	TRBJ1-4	CASSDRGKLFF	TGTGCCAGCAGCGATCGGGGAAAACTGTTTTTT
TRBV15	TRBD2	.	TRBJ2-1	CATSTQRELNEQFF	TGTGCCACCAGCACGCAGCGGGAGTTGAATGAGCAGTTCTTC
TRBV2	.	.	TRBJ1-5	CASGREYSNQPQHF	TGTGCCAGCGGGCGAGAGTATAGCAATCAGCCCCAGCATTTT
TRBV25-1	.	.	TRBJ2-5	CASSDPQDIPQETQYF	TGTGCCAGCAGTGATCCGCAGGACATCCCCCAAGAGACCCAGTACTTC
TRBV15	.	few	TRBJ2-5	CATSDTLPGHHTGETQYF	TGTGCCACCAGCGATACTCTACCGGGACACCATACGGGAGAGACCCAGTACTTC
TRBV29-1	.	.	TRBJ2-4	CSARDSAKNIQYF	TGCAGCGCACGGGACTCAGCCAAAAACATTCAGTACTTC
TRBV7-9	.	.	TRBJ1-2	CASSLVRSKDYGYTF	TGTGCCAGCAGCTTAGTCCGGAGTAAAGACTATGGCTACACCTTC
TRBV19	.	.	TRBJ1-1	CASSIVTGNTEAFF	TGTGCCAGTAGTATCGTGACAGGGAACACTGAAGCTTTCTTT
TRBV23-1	.	.	TRBJ1-4	CASSQSAGNATNEKLFF	TGCGCCAGCAGTCAATCGGCGGGGAATGCAACTAATGAAAAACTGTTTTTT